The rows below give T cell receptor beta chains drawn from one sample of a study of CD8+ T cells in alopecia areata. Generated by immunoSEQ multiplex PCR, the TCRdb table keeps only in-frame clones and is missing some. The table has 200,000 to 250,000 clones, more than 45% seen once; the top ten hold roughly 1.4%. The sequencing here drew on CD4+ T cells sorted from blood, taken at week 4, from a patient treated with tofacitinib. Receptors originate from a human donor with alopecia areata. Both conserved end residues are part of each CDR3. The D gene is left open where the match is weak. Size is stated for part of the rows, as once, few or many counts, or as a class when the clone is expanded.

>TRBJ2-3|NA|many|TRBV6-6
CASKQGTSTDTQYF
TGTGCCAGCAAGCAGGGAACTAGCACAGATACGCAGTATTTT
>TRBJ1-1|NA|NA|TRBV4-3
CASSQDIEGLRKAFF
TGCGCCAGCAGCCAAGATATTGAGGGACTAAGGAAGGCTTTCTTT
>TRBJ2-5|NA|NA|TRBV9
CASSATPGGRGQETQYF
TGTGCCAGCAGCGCCACCCCGGGGGGCAGGGGCCAAGAGACCCAGTACTTC
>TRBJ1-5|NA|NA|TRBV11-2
CASSLHSGSNQPQHF
TGTGCCAGCAGCTTACACTCAGGGAGCAATCAGCCCCAGCATTTT
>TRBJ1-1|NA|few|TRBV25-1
CASSVGRLNTEAFF
TGTGCCAGCAGTGTCGGACGGCTGAACACTGAAGCTTTCTTT
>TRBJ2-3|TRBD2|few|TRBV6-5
CASSSGTSVNPDTQYF
TGTGCCAGCAGTTCGGGGACTAGCGTCAACCCAGATACGCAGTATTTT
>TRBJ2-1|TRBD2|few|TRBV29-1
CSVSLGGVAHEQFF
TGCAGCGTTAGCCTCGGGGGGGTAGCCCATGAGCAGTTCTTC
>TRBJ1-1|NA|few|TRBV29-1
CSVGGRMNTEAFF
TGCAGCGTTGGGGGTCGGATGAACACTGAAGCTTTCTTT
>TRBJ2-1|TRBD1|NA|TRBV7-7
CASSLGQGAGNEQFF
TGTGCCAGCAGCCTAGGACAGGGGGCAGGGAATGAGCAGTTCTTC
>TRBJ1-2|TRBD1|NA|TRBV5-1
CASNPTGANYGYTF
TGCGCCAGCAACCCGACAGGGGCTAACTATGGCTACACCTTC
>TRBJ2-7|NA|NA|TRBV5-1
CASRTETYEQYF
TGCGCCAGCAGGACGGAAACCTACGAGCAGTACTTC
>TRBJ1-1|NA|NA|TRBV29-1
CSVPPGFF
TGCAGCGTTCCGCCTGGTTTCTTT
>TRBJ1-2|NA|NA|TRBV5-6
CASSFVAAPGYTF
TGTGCCAGCAGCTTCGTGGCAGCCCCTGGCTACACCTTC
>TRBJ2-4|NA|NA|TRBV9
CASSVEAGTKNIQYF
TGTGCCAGCAGCGTAGAGGCCGGGACCAAAAACATTCAGTACTTC
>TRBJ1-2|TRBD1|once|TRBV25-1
CATGTESYGYTF
TGTGCCACAGGGACAGAGTCCTATGGCTACACCTTC
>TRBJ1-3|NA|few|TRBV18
CASSPGSGSGNTIYF
TGTGCCAGCTCACCGGGTTCAGGCTCTGGAAACACCATATATTTT
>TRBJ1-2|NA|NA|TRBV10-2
CASTTNPNYGYTF
TGCGCCAGCACTACCAACCCTAACTATGGCTACACCTTC
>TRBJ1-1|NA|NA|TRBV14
CASSQVVNTEAFF
TGTGCCAGCAGCCAAGTTGTGAACACTGAAGCTTTCTTT
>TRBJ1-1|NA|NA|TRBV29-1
CSVGTSGGAFF
TGCAGCGTTGGCACTTCGGGAGGAGCTTTCTTT
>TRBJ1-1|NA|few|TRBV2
CASSEWGENTEAFF
TGTGCCAGCAGTGAGTGGGGGGAGAACACTGAAGCTTTCTTT
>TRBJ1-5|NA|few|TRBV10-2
CASSAISASNQPQHF
TGCGCCAGCAGTGCCATTTCGGCTAGCAATCAGCCCCAGCATTTT